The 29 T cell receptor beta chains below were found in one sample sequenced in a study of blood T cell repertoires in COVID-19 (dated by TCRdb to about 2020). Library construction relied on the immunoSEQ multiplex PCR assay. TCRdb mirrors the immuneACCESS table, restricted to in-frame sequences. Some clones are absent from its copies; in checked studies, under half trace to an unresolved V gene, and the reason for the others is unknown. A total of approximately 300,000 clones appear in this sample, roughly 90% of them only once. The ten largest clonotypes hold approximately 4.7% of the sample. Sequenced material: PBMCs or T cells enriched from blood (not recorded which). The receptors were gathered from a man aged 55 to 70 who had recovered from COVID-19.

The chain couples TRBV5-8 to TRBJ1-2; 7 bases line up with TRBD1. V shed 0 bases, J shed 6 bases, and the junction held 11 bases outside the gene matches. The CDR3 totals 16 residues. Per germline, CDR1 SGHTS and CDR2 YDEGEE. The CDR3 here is CASSLAKGGREDGYTF. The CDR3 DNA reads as TGTGCCAGCAGCTTGGCCAAAGGGGGCAGGGAGGATGGCTACACCTTC.

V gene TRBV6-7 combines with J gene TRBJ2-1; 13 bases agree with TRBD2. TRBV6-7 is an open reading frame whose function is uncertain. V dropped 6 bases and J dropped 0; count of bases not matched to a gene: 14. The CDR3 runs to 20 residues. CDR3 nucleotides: TGTGCCAGCAGCGCGGGACTAGCGGGATCCAACGAGTTCTCCTACAATGAGCAGTTCTTC. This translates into CASSAGLAGSNEFSYNEQFF.

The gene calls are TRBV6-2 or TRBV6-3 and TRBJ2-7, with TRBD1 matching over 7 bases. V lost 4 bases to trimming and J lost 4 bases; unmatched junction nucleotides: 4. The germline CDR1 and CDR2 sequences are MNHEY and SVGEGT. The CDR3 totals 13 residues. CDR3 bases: TGTGCCAGCAGTTCAGGGGGACGGTACGAGCAGTACTTC. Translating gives CASSSGGRYEQYF.

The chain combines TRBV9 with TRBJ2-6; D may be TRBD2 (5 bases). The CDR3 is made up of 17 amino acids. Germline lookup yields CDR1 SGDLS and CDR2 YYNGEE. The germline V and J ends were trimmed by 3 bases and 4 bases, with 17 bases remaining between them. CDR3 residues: CASSAFARVAGANVLTF. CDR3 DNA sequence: TGTGCCAGCAGCGCCTTCGCGCGGGTCGCCGGGGCCAACGTCCTGACTTTC.

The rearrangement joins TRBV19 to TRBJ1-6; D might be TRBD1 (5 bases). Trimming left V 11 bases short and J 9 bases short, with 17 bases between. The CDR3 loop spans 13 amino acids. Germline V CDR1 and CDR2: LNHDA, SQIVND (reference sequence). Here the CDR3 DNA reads TGTGCCCTTGAATCAGGGAATTGTTCACCCCTCCACTTT. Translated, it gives CALESGNCSPLHF.

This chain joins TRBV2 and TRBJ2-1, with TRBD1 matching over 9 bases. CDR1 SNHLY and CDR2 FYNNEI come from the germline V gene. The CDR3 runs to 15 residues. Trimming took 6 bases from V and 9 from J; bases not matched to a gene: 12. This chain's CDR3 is CASRPRDREGGEQFF. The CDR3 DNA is TGTGCCAGCAGACCCCGGGACAGGGAGGGAGGTGAGCAGTTCTTC.

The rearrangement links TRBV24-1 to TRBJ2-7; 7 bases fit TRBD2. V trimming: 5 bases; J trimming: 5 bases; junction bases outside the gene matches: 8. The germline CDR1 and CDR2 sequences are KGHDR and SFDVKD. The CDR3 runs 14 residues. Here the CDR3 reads CATSGASGIHEQYF. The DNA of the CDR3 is TGTGCCACCAGTGGGGCGAGCGGGATCCACGAGCAGTACTTC.

The CDR3 nucleotides are TGTGCCAGCAGCGCGGCCGGGACTAGCAGTTGGGAGACCCAGTACTTC. This encodes CASSAAGTSSWETQYF. The V gene is TRBV9, the J gene TRBJ2-5; 9 nucleotides agree with TRBD2. Germline V gene data show CDR1 as SGDLS and CDR2 as YYNGEE. J lost 5 bases, V lost 3 bases, and 11 bases had no gene match. The CDR3 runs 16 residues.

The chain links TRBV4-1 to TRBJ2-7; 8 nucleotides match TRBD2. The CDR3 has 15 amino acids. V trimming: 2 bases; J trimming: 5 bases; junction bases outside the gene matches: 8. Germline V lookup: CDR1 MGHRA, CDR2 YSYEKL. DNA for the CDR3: TGCGCCAGCAGCCAACGACCGGGACTAGAAAACGAGCAGTACTTC. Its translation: CASSQRPGLENEQYF.

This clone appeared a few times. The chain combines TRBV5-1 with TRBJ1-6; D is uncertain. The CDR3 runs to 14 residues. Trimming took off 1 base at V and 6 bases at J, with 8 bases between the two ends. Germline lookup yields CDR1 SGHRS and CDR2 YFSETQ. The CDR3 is CASSLSGSNSPLHF. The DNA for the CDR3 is TGCGCCAGCAGCTTGTCGGGAAGTAATTCACCCCTCCACTTT.

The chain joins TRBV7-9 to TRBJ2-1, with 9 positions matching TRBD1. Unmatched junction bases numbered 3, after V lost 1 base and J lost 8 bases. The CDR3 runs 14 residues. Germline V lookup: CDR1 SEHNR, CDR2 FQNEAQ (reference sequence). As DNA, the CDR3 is TGTGCCAGCAGCTTAGGGACAGGGGCGGATGAGCAGTTCTTC. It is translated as CASSLGTGADEQFF. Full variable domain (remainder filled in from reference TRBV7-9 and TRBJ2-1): DTGVSQNPRHKITKRGQNVTFRCDPISEHNRLYWYRQTLGQGPEFLTYFQNEAQLEKSRLLSDRFSAERPKGSFSTLEIQRTEQGDSAMYLCASSLGTGADEQFFGPGTRLTVL.

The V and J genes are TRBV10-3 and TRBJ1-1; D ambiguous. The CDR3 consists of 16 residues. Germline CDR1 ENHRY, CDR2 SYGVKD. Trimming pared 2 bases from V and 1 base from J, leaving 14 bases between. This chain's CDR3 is CAISEPDERGNTEAFF. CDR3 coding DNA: TGTGCCATCAGTGAGCCGGATGAACGAGGGAACACTGAAGCTTTCTTT.

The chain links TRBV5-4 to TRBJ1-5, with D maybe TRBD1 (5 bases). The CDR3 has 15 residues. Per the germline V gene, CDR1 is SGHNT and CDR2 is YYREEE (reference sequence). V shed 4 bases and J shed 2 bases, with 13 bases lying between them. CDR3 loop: CASSTGPRGNQPQHF. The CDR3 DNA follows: TGTGCCAGCAGCACGGGTCCCAGGGGCAATCAGCCCCAGCATTTT.

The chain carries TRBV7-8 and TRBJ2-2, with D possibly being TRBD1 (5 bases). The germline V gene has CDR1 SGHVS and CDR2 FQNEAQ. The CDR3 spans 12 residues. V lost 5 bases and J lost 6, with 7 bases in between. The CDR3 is CASSRGPGELFF. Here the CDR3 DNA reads TGTGCCAGCAGCAGGGGTCCCGGGGAGCTGTTTTTT.

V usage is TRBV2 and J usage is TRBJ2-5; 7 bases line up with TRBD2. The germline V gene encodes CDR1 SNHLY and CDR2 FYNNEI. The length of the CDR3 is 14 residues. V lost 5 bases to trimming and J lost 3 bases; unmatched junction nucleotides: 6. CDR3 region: CASSKLAKKETQYF. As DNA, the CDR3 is TGTGCCAGCAGTAAACTAGCGAAGAAAGAGACCCAGTACTTC. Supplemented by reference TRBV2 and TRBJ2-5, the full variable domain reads EPEVTQTPSHQVTQMGQEVILRCVPISNHLYFYWYRQILGQKVEFLVSFYNNEISEKSEIFDDQFSVERPDGSNFTLKIRSTKLEDSAMYFCASSKLAKKETQYFGPGTRLLVL.

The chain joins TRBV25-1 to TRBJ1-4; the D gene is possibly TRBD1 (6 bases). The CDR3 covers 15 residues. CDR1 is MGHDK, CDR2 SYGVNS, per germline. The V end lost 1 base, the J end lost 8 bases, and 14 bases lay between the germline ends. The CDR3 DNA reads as TGTGCCAGCAGTGAATTCGGACAGAGACGGGAAAAACTGTTTTTT. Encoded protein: CASSEFGQRREKLFF.

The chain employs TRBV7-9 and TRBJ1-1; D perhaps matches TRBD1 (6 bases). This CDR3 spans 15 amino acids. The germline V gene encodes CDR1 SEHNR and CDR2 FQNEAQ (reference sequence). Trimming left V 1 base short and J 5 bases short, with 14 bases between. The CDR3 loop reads CASSLDQGIRTEAFF. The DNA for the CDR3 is TGTGCCAGCAGCTTAGATCAGGGGATCAGGACTGAAGCTTTCTTT.

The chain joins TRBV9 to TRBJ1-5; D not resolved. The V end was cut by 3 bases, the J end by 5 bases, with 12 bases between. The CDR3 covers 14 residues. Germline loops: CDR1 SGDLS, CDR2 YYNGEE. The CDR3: CASSAGGVDQPQHF. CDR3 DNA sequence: TGTGCCAGCAGCGCCGGCGGGGTAGATCAGCCCCAGCATTTT.

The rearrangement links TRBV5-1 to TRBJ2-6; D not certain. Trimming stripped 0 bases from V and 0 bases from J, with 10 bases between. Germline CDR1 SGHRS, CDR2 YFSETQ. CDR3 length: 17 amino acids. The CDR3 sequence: CASSLGLYLSGANVLTF. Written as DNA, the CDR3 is TGCGCCAGCAGCTTGGGGCTTTACCTCTCTGGGGCCAACGTCCTGACTTTC.

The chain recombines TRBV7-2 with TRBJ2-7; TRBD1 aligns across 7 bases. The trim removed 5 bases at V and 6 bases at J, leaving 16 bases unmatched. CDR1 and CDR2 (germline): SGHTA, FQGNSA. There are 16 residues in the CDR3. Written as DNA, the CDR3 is TGTGCCAGCAGCCCGCAACCGACAGGGCACTCCGTCGAGCAGTACTTC. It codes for CASSPQPTGHSVEQYF.

In nucleotides, the CDR3 is TGTGCCAGCAGCTTCTGGAGCGGGAGGGCGACAGATACGCAGTATTTT. The encoded protein is CASSFWSGRATDTQYF. The chain links TRBV11-2 to TRBJ2-3, with TRBD2 identical over 10 bases. CDR1 SGHAT and CDR2 FQNNGV come from the germline V gene. CDR3 size: 16 residues. Unmatched junction bases numbered 6, after V lost 3 bases and J lost 3 bases.

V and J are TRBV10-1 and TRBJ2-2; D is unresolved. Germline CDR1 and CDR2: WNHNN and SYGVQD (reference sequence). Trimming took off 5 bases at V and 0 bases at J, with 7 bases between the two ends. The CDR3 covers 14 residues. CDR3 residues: CASSFTANTGELFF. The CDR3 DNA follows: TGCGCCAGCAGTTTTACGGCGAACACCGGGGAGCTGTTTTTT.

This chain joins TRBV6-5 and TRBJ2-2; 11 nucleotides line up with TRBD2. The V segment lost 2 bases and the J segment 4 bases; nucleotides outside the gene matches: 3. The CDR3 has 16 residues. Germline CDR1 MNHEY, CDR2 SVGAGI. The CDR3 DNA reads TGTGCCAGCAGTTACACTAGCGGGAGACGCACCGGGGAGCTGTTTTTT. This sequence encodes CASSYTSGRRTGELFF.

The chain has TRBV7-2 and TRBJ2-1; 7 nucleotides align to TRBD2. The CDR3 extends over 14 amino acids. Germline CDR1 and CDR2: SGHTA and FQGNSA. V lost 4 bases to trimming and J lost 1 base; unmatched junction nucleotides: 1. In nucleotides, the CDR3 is TGTGCCAGCAGCTCGCGGGGGTCCTACAATGAGCAGTTCTTC. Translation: CASSSRGSYNEQFF.

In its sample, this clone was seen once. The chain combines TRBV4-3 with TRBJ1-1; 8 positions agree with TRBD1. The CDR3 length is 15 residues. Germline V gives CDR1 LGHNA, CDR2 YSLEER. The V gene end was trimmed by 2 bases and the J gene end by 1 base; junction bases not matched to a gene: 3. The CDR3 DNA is TGCGCCAGCAGCCAATGGACAGGGTCGAACACTGAAGCTTTCTTT. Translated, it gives CASSQWTGSNTEAFF.

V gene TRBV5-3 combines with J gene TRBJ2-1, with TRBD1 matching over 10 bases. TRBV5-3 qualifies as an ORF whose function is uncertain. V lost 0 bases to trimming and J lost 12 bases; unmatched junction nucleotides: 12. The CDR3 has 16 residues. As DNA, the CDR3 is TGTGCCAGAAGCTTGGTTAAGGGACAGGGGTCACCCGCGCAGTTCTTC. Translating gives CARSLVKGQGSPAQFF.

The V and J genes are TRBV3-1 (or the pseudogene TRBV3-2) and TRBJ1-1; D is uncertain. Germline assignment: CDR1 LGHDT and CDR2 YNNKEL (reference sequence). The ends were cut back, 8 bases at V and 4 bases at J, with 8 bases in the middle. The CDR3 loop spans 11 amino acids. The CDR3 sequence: CASLGSTEAFF. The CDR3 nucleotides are TGTGCCAGCCTCGGGAGCACTGAAGCTTTCTTT.

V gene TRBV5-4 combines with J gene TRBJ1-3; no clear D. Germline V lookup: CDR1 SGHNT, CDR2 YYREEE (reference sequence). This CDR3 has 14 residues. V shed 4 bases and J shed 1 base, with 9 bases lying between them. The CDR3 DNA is TGTGCCAGCAGCGCCCGGGAATCTGGAAACACCATATATTTT. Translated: CASSARESGNTIYF.

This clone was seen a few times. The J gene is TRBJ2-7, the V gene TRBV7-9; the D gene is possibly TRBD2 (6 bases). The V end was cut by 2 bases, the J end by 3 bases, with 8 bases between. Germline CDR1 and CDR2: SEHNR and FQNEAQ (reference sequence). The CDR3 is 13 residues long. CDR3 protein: CASSLTRGYEQYF. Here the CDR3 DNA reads TGTGCCAGCAGCTTAACGCGGGGCTACGAGCAGTACTTC.